This T cell receptor beta chain originates from a study of blood T cells in healthy people across ages. This clonotype was seen a handful of times. Germline values: CDR1 SGHTA, CDR2 FQGNSA. Trimming removed 2 bases from V and 4 bases from J; junction bases left unmatched: 4. The CDR3 sequence is 15 residues long. Primed by a sample-barcoded 5' primer and a J-beta primer mix, a second PCR proceeded for about 6 to 11 cycles. TCRdb re-derived calls from the 5' RACE reads in MiXCR, one entry per CDR3 protein. The sample has some 800,000 distinct CDR3 sequences; approximately 25% are singletons. This sample also appeared in a second study, on T cells of mothers and their children.

Sequences were obtained from blood. The receptor was isolated from a boy younger than 18 in good health. This chain joins TRBV7-2 and TRBJ2-1; 8 positions match TRBD2. The CDR3 loop is CASSLKTGGYNEQFF. CDR3 DNA sequence: TGTGCCAGCAGCTTAAAGACGGGGGGGTACAATGAGCAGTTCTTC.